The source of this T cell receptor beta chain is a study of blood T cell repertoires in COVID-19. Across the study: Both acute and convalescent COVID-19 samples were obtained from the United States, Italy and Spain. PBMCs, B-cell-depleted T cells, or T cells provided the cDNA or gDNA that made up the material.

The V end was cut by 4 bases, the J end by 1 base, with 11 bases between. Germline CDR1 reads SGHTA; CDR2 reads FQGNSA. CDR3 length equals 15 residues. Source study methods: Amplifying reference gene primers gave estimates of nucleated cell counts. Repertoires were generated with immunoSEQ multiplex PCR, while TCRdb's copy carries only in-frame clones and drops some. V and J calls and clone size follow that table, whereas D and trimming were derived from the DNA. The sample contains about 69,000 clones, around 89% of which appear only once. The J gene is TRBJ2-4, the V gene TRBV7-2; tentative D call: TRBD1 (6 bases). The TCR originated in a man in his forties or fifties with acute or convalescent COVID-19. Sequenced material: peripheral blood. The DNA of the CDR3 is TGTGCCAGCAGCTCCTACAGGGCGGCCAAAAACATTCAGTACTTC. Translation gives CASSSYRAAKNIQYF.